The next 20 T cell receptor beta chains were all read from a single sample in a study of neoadjuvant nivolumab and ipilimumab in lung cancer (dated by TCRdb to about 2020). Interpreted using the paper, the time point label stands for: pretherapy, before neoadjuvant immune checkpoint inhibitors. Libraries were prepared through the immunoSEQ multiplex PCR assay. The clones in this table, taken by TCRdb from immuneACCESS, are in-frame only. Not every clone is retained; where verified, under half of the shortfall comes from an unresolved V gene, and the cause of the rest is unknown. In this sample the table shows some 38,000 clones, approximately 89% of which occur a single time. Of the sample, 2.5% to 3.5% falls within the top ten clones. The source was peripheral blood, collected before neoadjuvant nivolumab, alone or with ipilimumab. These receptors were obtained from an adult with non-small cell lung cancer.

This clone was picked up a small number of times. The chain has TRBV18 and TRBJ1-4; 8 bases are a match to TRBD1. V lost 3 bases and J lost 5; bases outside the gene matches: 2. Germline V CDR1 and CDR2: KGHSH, LQKENI. CDR3 size: 14 residues. In nucleotides, the CDR3 is TGTGCCAGCTCACCCGGGACAGGAAATGAAAAACTGTTTTTT. Its protein is CASSPGTGNEKLFF.

This sequence joins TRBV7-9 and TRBJ2-7, with D possibly matching TRBD2 (6 bases). The V end was cut by 5 bases, the J end by 4 bases, with 15 bases between. From germline, CDR1 is SEHNR and CDR2 FQNEAQ (reference sequence). The CDR3 length is 14 residues. CDR3: CASSPWQGLYEQYF. CDR3 in DNA: TGTGCCAGCAGCCCGTGGCAGGGACTTTACGAGCAGTACTTC. The variable domain in full, completed from reference TRBV7-9 and TRBJ2-7, reads DTGVSQNPRHKITKRGQNVTFRCDPISEHNRLYWYRQTLGQGPEFLTYFQNEAQLEKSRLLSDRFSAERPKGSFSTLEIQRTEQGDSAMYLCASSPWQGLYEQYFGPGTRLTVT.

J is TRBJ1-1 and V is TRBV30, with TRBD1 identical over 8 bases. This CDR3 has 14 residues. Germline values: CDR1 GTSNPN, CDR2 SVGIG (reference sequence). The J segment lost 1 base and the V segment lost 3 bases, leaving 4 bases of the junction unmatched. CDR3 sequence (DNA): TGTGCCTGGAGAAGTCAGGGGGCGAACACTGAAGCTTTCTTT. It yields the protein CAWRSQGANTEAFF.

In its sample, this clone was seen once. The chain employs TRBV7-3 and TRBJ1-5; D may be TRBD1 (5 bases). Germline V lookup: CDR1 SGHTA, CDR2 FQGTGA. The CDR3 is 17 amino acids. The V gene lost 4 bases and the J gene lost 3 bases, with 19 bases spanning the gap. CDR3 coding DNA: TGTGCCAGCAGCTGCAGTAGGGTAGGGGTACCCAATCAGCCCCAGCATTTT. Its translation is CASSCSRVGVPNQPQHF.

This chain links TRBV12-5 with TRBJ2-1, with D perhaps TRBD2 (7 bases). This CDR3 region has 12 residues. V lost 2 bases and J 9 bases, leaving 8 bases between the germline ends. The germline CDR1 and CDR2 sequences are LGHNT and FRNRAP. This chain's CDR3 is CASGLRGGEQFF. The CDR3 coding sequence is TGTGCTAGTGGTTTGAGGGGGGGTGAGCAGTTCTTC. The whole variable domain, filled in from reference TRBV12-5 and TRBJ2-1, reads DARVTQTPRHKVTEMGQEVTMRCQPILGHNTVFWYRQTMMQGLELLAYFRNRAPLDDSGMPKDRFSAEMPDATLATLKIQPSEPRDSAVYFCASGLRGGEQFFGPGTRLTVL.

The V call is TRBV5-1, the J call TRBJ2-7; TRBD1 matches at 8 bases. The germline CDR1 and CDR2 sequences are SGHRS and YFSETQ. The CDR3 extends over 13 amino acids. Trimming cost V 4 bases and J 7 bases; bases outside gene matches: 7. CDR3 nucleotides: TGCGCCAGCAGCCAAGACAGGGGATCGGAGCAGTACTTC. It encodes CASSQDRGSEQYF.

The chain carries TRBV11-1 and TRBJ2-5; 14 positions match TRBD2. The V segment lost 4 bases and the J segment 4 bases; nucleotides outside the gene matches: 5. Germline values: CDR1 SGHAT, CDR2 FQDESV (reference sequence). The CDR3 sequence is 16 residues long. The CDR3 is CASSSNGLAGGETQYF. CDR3 DNA: TGTGCCAGCAGCTCAAACGGACTAGCGGGAGGAGAGACCCAGTACTTC.

This chain uses TRBV30 with TRBJ2-7, with TRBD2 as a possible D gene (5 bases). The germline V gene encodes CDR1 GTSNPN and CDR2 SVGIG (reference sequence). V lost 1 base and J 1 base, leaving 14 bases between the germline ends. The CDR3 length is 15 residues. The CDR3 sequence is CAWSGPSGISYEQYF. CDR3 sequence (DNA): TGTGCCTGGAGTGGGCCCAGCGGAATTTCCTACGAGCAGTACTTC.

The chain is built from TRBV11-3 and TRBJ2-7, with D maybe TRBD2 (5 bases). The CDR3 sequence is 13 residues long. Germline V gene lookup returns CDR1 SGHNT and CDR2 YENEEA. Trimming removed 1 base from V and 6 bases from J, with 10 bases in between. The CDR3 nucleotides are TGTGCCAGCAGCTTAGGTGAAGGGAGCGAGCAGTACTTC. Its protein is CASSLGEGSEQYF.

This clone was seen just once. V usage is TRBV7-9 and J usage is TRBJ1-4; tentatively, D is TRBD1 (5 bases). This CDR3 contains 14 residues. V was shortened by 5 bases and J by 8 bases, with 15 bases between the two germline ends. Germline values: CDR1 SEHNR, CDR2 FQNEAQ (reference sequence). CDR3 sequence reads: CASSERGVEEKLFF. CDR3 bases: TGTGCCAGCAGCGAGAGGGGCGTTGAAGAAAAACTGTTTTTT.

The J gene is TRBJ2-7, the V gene TRBV10-1, with 7 bases fitting TRBD1. After removal of 6 bases from V and 4 bases from J, the junction contained 15 bases not matched to a gene. This CDR3 is built from 16 residues. Germline lookup yields CDR1 WNHNN and CDR2 SYGVQD (reference sequence). The CDR3 loop is CASSEGQAYGGYEQYF. The CDR3 nucleotides are TGCGCCAGCAGCGAAGGACAGGCATATGGTGGGTACGAGCAGTACTTC.

The CDR3 DNA reads as TGCGCCAGCAGCTTGGATAGCGGGAGTCCCAATGAGCAGTTCTTC. Its protein product is CASSLDSGSPNEQFF. This chain connects TRBV5-1 to TRBJ2-1, with 9 bases identical to TRBD2. This CDR3 is built from 15 residues. Germline V lookup: CDR1 SGHRS, CDR2 YFSETQ. J was trimmed by 6 bases and V by 0 bases; bases with no gene match: 4.

The chain joins TRBV9 to TRBJ2-3; D unresolved. This CDR3 spans 17 amino acids. Germline V gene sequence: CDR1 SGDLS, CDR2 YYNGEE. The ends were cut back, 1 base at V and 0 bases at J, with 15 bases in the middle. The CDR3 region has the DNA TGTGCCAGCAGCGTATTTCCCACCCGAACTAGCACAGATACGCAGTATTTT. Translation gives CASSVFPTRTSTDTQYF.

This chain joins TRBV7-2 and TRBJ1-3, with D possibly being TRBD1 (5 bases). The CDR3 is 15 residues long. Trimming removed 3 bases from V and 0 bases from J, with 9 bases in between. Germline V CDR1 and CDR2: SGHTA, FQGNSA. The chain's CDR3 is CASSFQGGSGNTIYF. The CDR3 DNA reads as TGTGCCAGCAGCTTTCAGGGTGGCTCTGGAAACACCATATATTTT.

The chain has TRBV29-1 and TRBJ2-1; D may match TRBD1 or TRBD2 (5 bases each). Germline assignment: CDR1 SQVTM and CDR2 ANQGSEA. The germline V and J ends were trimmed by 3 bases and 8 bases, with 14 bases remaining between them. This CDR3 has 13 residues. CDR3 DNA sequence: TGCAGCGTTGAGAATGGGGGAGTGGATGAGCAGTTCTTC. Amino acid sequence: CSVENGGVDEQFF.

The V call is TRBV15, the J call TRBJ2-1; D is unclear. Trimming shortened V by 2 bases and J by 5 bases, and 13 bases separated the two germline ends. The CDR3 has 15 amino acids. The germline gives CDR1 LNHNV, CDR2 YYDKDF (reference sequence). The CDR3 sequence is CATSRTGSSNNEQFF. In DNA form, the CDR3 reads TGTGCCACCAGCAGAACCGGTAGTTCGAACAATGAGCAGTTCTTC.

The chain combines TRBV5-1 with TRBJ1-4; the D gene is possibly TRBD1 (5 bases). Germline CDR1 and CDR2: SGHRS and YFSETQ. Trimming pared 0 bases from V and 2 bases from J, leaving 8 bases between. The CDR3 is 15 residues long. As DNA, the CDR3 is TGCGCCAGCAGCTTGGCCGGGGCCACTAATGAAAAACTGTTTTTT. Its protein product is CASSLAGATNEKLFF.

This chain joins TRBV7-2 and TRBJ2-7, with D possibly TRBD1 on 5 matching bases. Trimming removed 6 bases from V and 2 bases from J, with 14 bases in between. The V gene's germline CDR1 is SGHTA and CDR2 FQGNSA. The CDR3 extends over 14 amino acids. CDR3 DNA: TGTGCCAGCAGAAGTCAGGACAACCCCTACGAGCAGTACTTC. Protein sequence: CASRSQDNPYEQYF.

The CDR3 DNA reads as TGCGCCAGCAGCAGAGTCGCGGGAGAAAACTCCTACGAGCAGTACTTC. The encoded protein is CASSRVAGENSYEQYF. The rearrangement uses TRBV5-1 and TRBJ2-7; TRBD2 aligns across 7 bases. CDR1 and CDR2 from the germline V gene are SGHRS and YFSETQ. V lost 4 bases, J lost 0 bases, and 10 bases stayed unmatched. The CDR3 loop spans 16 amino acids.

The chain combines TRBV29-1 with TRBJ2-7; D might be TRBD1 (5 bases). V lost 4 bases and J lost 5, with 9 bases in between. Germline V gene data show CDR1 as SQVTM and CDR2 as ANQGSEA. The CDR3 length is 11 residues. CDR3 sequence (DNA): TGCAGCGTTGTCAGGGCCGACGAGCAGTACTTC. Encoded protein: CSVVRADEQYF.